Presented here are 15 T cell receptor beta chains from one specimen sequenced in a study of early stage breast cancer tumors. The method was immunoSEQ multiplex PCR; TCRdb's version includes in-frame clones alone and lacks a portion of them. Seen here are more than 60,000 clones, more than 65% observed once, and the top ten hold 3% to 3.5%. The sample taken for sequencing was blood. These receptors were obtained from a person between 55 and 69 years old with breast cancer.

The genes are TRBV7-3 and TRBJ2-2; TRBD2 aligns across 8 bases. This CDR3 spans 17 amino acids. The junction had 10 bases not matched to a gene; V was cut back by 5 bases and J by 2 bases. Germline V gene lookup returns CDR1 SGHTA and CDR2 FQGTGA. The CDR3: CASSPSGGGLNTGELFF. The CDR3 nucleotides are TGTGCCAGCAGCCCCTCTGGCGGGGGGCTCAACACCGGGGAGCTGTTTTTT.

The rearrangement joins TRBV28 to TRBJ1-2, with D unclear. Germline V lookup: CDR1 MDHEN, CDR2 SYDVKM. The CDR3 length is 14 residues. Trimming removed 7 bases at V and 3 bases at J, with 15 bases between. CDR3 in DNA: TGTGCCAGCACTCTCCGGGGAAACTACTATGGCTACACCTTC. This encodes CASTLRGNYYGYTF.

This chain joins TRBV28 and TRBJ2-2; 7 bases are shared with TRBD2. J gave up 7 bases and V 2 bases, and 4 bases lay outside the gene matches. Per germline, CDR1 MDHEN and CDR2 SYDVKM. This CDR3 comprises 14 residues. The CDR3 DNA is TGTGCCAGCAGTTTAGGACTAGGGGTCGGGGAGCTGTTTTTT. Protein: CASSLGLGVGELFF. The full variable domain, rest sourced from reference TRBV28 and TRBJ2-2, is DVKVTQSSRYLVKRTGEKVFLECVQDMDHENMFWYRQDPGLGLRLIYFSYDVKMKEKGDIPEGYSVSREKKERFSLILESASTNQTSMYLCASSLGLGVGELFFGEGSRLTVL.

CDR3 loop: CASSPAGYPGETQYF. The DNA of the CDR3 is TGTGCCAGCAGCCCGGCGGGCTACCCGGGAGAGACCCAGTACTTC. The V gene is TRBV11-2, the J gene TRBJ2-5; a weak D match, TRBD2 (5 bases). The germline V and J ends were trimmed by 5 bases and 4 bases, with 17 bases remaining between them. From germline, CDR1 is SGHAT and CDR2 FQNNGV. The CDR3 length is 15 residues.

This chain links TRBV7-2 with TRBJ1-6; D might be TRBD1 (5 bases). The V gene's germline CDR1 is SGHTA and CDR2 FQGNSA. Between the trimmed V and J ends, which lost 1 base and 7 bases, there was a span of 14 bases. The CDR3 sequence is 16 residues long. The CDR3 loop reads CASSLGPGGTNSPLHF. In DNA, the CDR3 is TGTGCCAGCAGCTTAGGGCCCGGGGGGACGAATTCACCCCTCCACTTT.

Only a few counts were recorded for this clone. The rearrangement joins TRBV6-5 to TRBJ1-2; 8 bases match TRBD1. This CDR3 has 14 residues. With V trimmed by 6 bases and J by 5 bases, 8 bases remained unmatched. Germline V CDR1 and CDR2: MNHEY, SVGAGI. This CDR3 is CASRETGEGYGYTF. In DNA, the CDR3 is TGTGCCAGCAGGGAGACAGGGGAGGGATATGGCTACACCTTC.

The gene calls are TRBV7-8 and TRBJ2-5; D possibly uses TRBD1 or TRBD2 (5 bases each). The CDR3 loop spans 16 amino acids. The V end lost 5 bases, the J end lost 5 bases, and 21 bases lay between the germline ends. Germline CDR1 and CDR2: SGHVS and FQNEAQ. For the CDR3, the DNA is TGTGCCAGCAGCCCAAGCGGTGGCAGGGCAGGTGAGACCCAGTACTTC. It translates to CASSPSGGRAGETQYF.

The rearrangement uses TRBV2 and TRBJ1-3; D unresolved. The CDR3 spans 17 residues. Per the germline V gene, CDR1 is SNHLY and CDR2 is FYNNEI. Trimming shortened V by 1 base and J by 0 bases, and 13 bases separated the two germline ends. The CDR3 loop reads CASSEEARGFSGNTIYF. The CDR3 DNA sequence: TGTGCCAGCAGTGAAGAGGCTCGGGGTTTCTCTGGAAACACCATATATTTT.

This clone appeared a few times. The genes are TRBV2 and TRBJ1-5, with 7 bases matching TRBD1. Germline CDR1 is SNHLY and CDR2 is FYNNEI. After removal of 3 bases from V and 6 bases from J, the junction contained 5 bases not matched to a gene. This CDR3 spans 14 amino acids. The CDR3 loop reads CASSDLQGIQPQHF. In nucleotides, the CDR3 is TGTGCCAGCAGTGACTTACAGGGGATTCAGCCCCAGCATTTT.

The V gene is TRBV6-5, the J gene TRBJ2-2; D might be TRBD1 (6 bases). This CDR3 is 13 amino acids long. V lost 10 bases to trimming and J lost 1 base, with 10 bases between them. Germline CDR1 is MNHEY and CDR2 is SVGAGI. The chain's CDR3 is CAIRQVNTGELFF. The CDR3 nucleotides read TGTGCCATTAGACAGGTGAACACCGGGGAGCTGTTTTTT.

The chain carries TRBV7-9 and TRBJ2-5; D call uncertain. V shed 0 bases and J shed 5 bases, with 13 bases lying between them. CDR3 length equals 15 residues. Germline V gives CDR1 SEHNR, CDR2 FQNEAQ (reference sequence). DNA for the CDR3: TGTGCCAGCAGCTTAGCGCAGATGTACCGGGAGACCCAGTACTTC. This encodes CASSLAQMYRETQYF.

The chain recombines TRBV2 with TRBJ1-3; TRBD1 aligns across 7 bases. The CDR3 has 18 amino acids. Germline values: CDR1 SNHLY, CDR2 FYNNEI. V lost 4 bases and J lost 8; bases outside the gene matches: 20. CDR3 in amino acids: CASSGEVSRQGPGDTIYF. CDR3 in DNA: TGTGCCAGCAGTGGGGAAGTGTCGAGACAGGGACCCGGGGACACCATATATTTT.

V usage is TRBV9 and J usage is TRBJ1-2; D is ambiguous. The CDR3 sequence is 13 residues long. In germline, CDR1 is SGDLS, CDR2 YYNGEE. V was clipped by 0 bases and J by 6 bases, with 9 bases between them. The chain's CDR3 is CASSVDQQDGYTF. The CDR3 DNA follows: TGTGCCAGCAGCGTAGATCAGCAGGATGGCTACACCTTC.

The chain combines TRBV19 with TRBJ1-1; D not resolved. The CDR3 contains 15 residues. Trimming shortened V by 4 bases and J by 6 bases, and 18 bases separated the two germline ends. Germline assignment: CDR1 LNHDA and CDR2 SQIVND (reference sequence). The CDR3 protein is CASSNNGLRPPEAFF. The DNA for the CDR3 is TGTGCCAGTAGTAACAACGGACTAAGGCCGCCTGAAGCTTTCTTT.

The chain has TRBV10-3 and TRBJ1-5; D is unresolved. Germline values: CDR1 ENHRY, CDR2 SYGVKD. V was trimmed by 3 bases and J by 0 bases, leaving 6 bases between them. The CDR3 totals 14 residues. CDR3 nucleotide sequence: TGTGCCATCAGTGACAATTATAGCAATCAGCCCCAGCATTTT. Translating gives CAISDNYSNQPQHF.